Listed below are T cell receptor beta chains from one sample, sequenced in a study of metastatic and nonmetastatic thyroid tumors. TCRdb called clones again from the PCR reads with MiXCR. The table includes 15,000 to 20,000 clones, about 20% detected once. Sequencing was carried out using tumor tissue. Source of these receptors: a male donor with papillary thyroid cancer or a benign thyroid nodule (not recorded which). Some clones in this sample may be carry-over from other donors' samples. Each CDR3 is given with its conserved first and last residue. The order of the fields is J gene, D gene, CDR3 length, clone size, V gene, CDR3 protein, CDR3 DNA. The D gene is left open where the match is weak. The listing skips clone size in some rows; elsewhere it reads once, few, many or a size class.

TRBJ1-4 - 16 many TRBV4-1 CASSQLGRGGNEKLFF TGCGCCAGCAGCCAACTTGGCAGGGGAGGAAATGAAAAACTGTTTTTT
TRBJ2-3 - 16 once TRBV11-2 CASSERAGAHTDTQYF TGTGCCAGCAGCGAGAGGGCGGGGGCCCACACAGATACGCAGTATTTT
TRBJ2-1 TRBD2 17 - TRBV6-5 CASSYTGLAGGDDEQFF TGTGCCAGCAGTTACACGGGACTAGCGGGAGGGGACGATGAGCAGTTCTTC
TRBJ2-1 - 14 many TRBV20-1 CSAPAVPNFNEQFF TGCAGTGCTCCAGCGGTCCCGAACTTCAATGAGCAGTTCTTC
TRBJ2-6 - 14 many TRBV3-1 CASSPTSGANVLTF TGTGCCAGCAGCCCCACCTCTGGGGCCAACGTCCTGACTTTC
TRBJ1-1 - 15 many TRBV28 CASSTPGPGNTEAFF TGTGCCAGCAGCACCCCTGGCCCTGGGAACACTGAAGCTTTCTTT
TRBJ1-1 - 13 many TRBV5-1 CASSLEVTTEAFF TGCGCCAGCAGCTTGGAAGTGACAACTGAAGCTTTCTTT
TRBJ1-2 - 13 few TRBV6-2/TRBV6-3 CASSRPDLRGYTF TGTGCCAGCAGTCGACCGGACTTGAGGGGCTACACCTTC
TRBJ2-1 - 13 few TRBV6-2/TRBV6-3 CASSYRLYDEQFF TGTGCCAGCAGTTACCGGTTATACGATGAGCAGTTCTTC
TRBJ2-7 - 15 once TRBV4-1 CASSQGPGASYEQYF TGCGCCAGCAGCCAAGGTCCAGGGGCCTCGTACGAGCAGTACTTC
TRBJ2-1 - 14 few TRBV6-4 CASSFGDSANEQFF TGTGCCAGCAGTTTCGGTGACAGTGCCAATGAGCAGTTCTTC
TRBJ2-7 - 11 many TRBV5-6 CASSLLTEQYF TGTGCCAGCAGCTTGTTAACGGAGCAGTACTTC
TRBJ2-1 - 13 many TRBV4-3 CASSTPGATEQFF TGCGCCAGCAGCACTCCGGGGGCCACAGAGCAGTTCTTC
TRBJ1-1 - 12 - TRBV30 CAWRGPLGLAFF TGTGCCTGGAGGGGTCCCCTCGGTTTAGCTTTCTTT
TRBJ2-3 TRBD2 16 - TRBV11-2 CASGPPGLAATDTQYF TGTGCCAGCGGCCCCCCGGGACTAGCGGCCACAGATACGCAGTATTTT
TRBJ1-5 - 14 many TRBV20-1 CSARETAALGPQHF TGCAGTGCTAGAGAAACAGCAGCTCTAGGGCCCCAGCATTTT
TRBJ2-2 - 16 many TRBV19 CASSMLVRVHTGELFF TGTGCCAGTAGTATGTTGGTGCGCGTTCACACCGGGGAGCTGTTTTTT
TRBJ2-2 - 13 - TRBV30 CAWSVWGTGEPFF TGTGCCTGGAGTGTCTGGGGCACCGGTGAGCCGTTTTTT
TRBJ2-2 - 14 - TRBV20-1 CSARVVAGWGELFF TGCAGTGCTAGAGTTGTGGCTGGGTGGGGGGAGCTGTTTTTT
TRBJ2-1 - 16 - TRBV11-2 CASSLGGGGSYNEQFF TGTGCCAGCAGCTTAGGGGGGGGCGGATCCTACAATGAGCAGTTCTTC
TRBJ2-1 TRBD1 18 many TRBV6-2/TRBV6-3 CASSYSKYGTGGHNEQFF TGTGCCAGCAGTTACTCAAAGTATGGGACAGGGGGCCACAATGAGCAGTTCTTC
TRBJ2-1 - 14 medium-sized TRBV6-2/TRBV6-3 CASSYRGGTNEQFF TGTGCCAGCAGTTACCGAGGGGGGACCAATGAGCAGTTCTTC
TRBJ2-7 TRBD1 15 - TRBV19 CSSSPGWDRVHEQYF TGTTCTAGTAGCCCCGGGTGGGACAGGGTCCACGAGCAGTACTTC
TRBJ2-1 - 15 - TRBV20-1 CSAASTRGSYKEQFF TGCAGTGCCGCTTCTACTAGAGGGTCCTACAAAGAGCAGTTCTTC
TRBJ1-2 - 15 many TRBV4-3 CASSQEAQDYYGYTF TGCGCCAGCAGCCAAGAAGCGCAGGACTACTATGGCTACACCTTC
TRBJ2-7 TRBD1 17 medium-sized TRBV5-1 CASSASGTAKLTYEQYF TGCGCCAGCAGCGCATCCGGGACAGCAAAACTTACCTACGAGCAGTACTTC
TRBJ2-2 TRBD2 18 - TRBV18 CTSSPLASGRVSGGELFF TGTACCAGCTCACCTCTGGCTAGCGGGAGAGTATCTGGCGGGGAGCTGTTTTTT
TRBJ1-4 - 16 many TRBV11-2 CASSQALKPTNEKLFF TGTGCCAGCAGCCAAGCCCTAAAACCCACTAATGAAAAACTGTTTTTT
TRBJ1-5 TRBD1 13 many TRBV7-2 CASSLRQGQPRHF TGTGCCAGCAGCTTAAGACAGGGCCAGCCCCGGCATTTT
TRBJ2-7 TRBD1 14 few TRBV5-5 CASSGGTGGYEQYF TGTGCCAGCAGCGGAGGGACAGGGGGCTACGAGCAGTACTTC
TRBJ2-7 TRBD1 14 many TRBV6-1 CASRGDRGSREQYF TGTGCCAGCAGAGGGGACAGGGGGTCTAGGGAGCAGTACTTC
TRBJ1-2 - 15 - TRBV5-1 CASSLRPGTSYGYTF TGCGCCAGCAGCTTGCGCCCGGGGACCAGCTATGGCTACACCTTC
TRBJ2-7 - 14 - TRBV5-1 CASSLAGVSYELYF TGCGCCAGTAGCTTGGCTGGGGTGTCCTACGAGCTGTACTTC